This T cell receptor (beta chain) was observed in a study of response to subunit inactivated influenza vaccine. This clonotype came up a few times. TCRdb reprocessed the RT-PCR reads with MiXCR, giving one entry per CDR3 protein. The table lists about 570,000 distinct CDR3 sequences, around 11% of them singletons. The CDR3 extends over 15 amino acids. The germline V gene has CDR1 SGHTA and CDR2 FQGNSA. Trimming removed 4 bases from V and 4 bases from J, with 14 bases in between. This sample was also put to use in a study of T cells expressing NK-cell markers. Per that paper: Beta-chain TCR cDNA was generated via 5'RACE template switching with UMIs. Four donors likewise had their CD3+CD56-NKG2C+ fraction led by these clonotypes.

The source of this sequence is a man aged 45-65 years who received an inactivated influenza vaccine. This chain links TRBV7-2 with TRBJ2-1, with a tentative D call TRBD1 (7 bases). Here the sequenced sample was PBMCs from blood, taken on the day of vaccination. In nucleotides, the CDR3 is TGTGCCAGCAGCTACTACAGGGGAGGTTACAATGAGCAGTTCTTC. Its translation: CASSYYRGGYNEQFF.